This T cell receptor (beta chain) was identified during a study of OX40 agonist ivuxolimab in advanced cancers. Study-wide points: Antigen specificity remained undetermined for the expanded peripheral T cells.

Comment on this clone: Its target is not known.

Method: immunoSEQ multiplex PCR; TCRdb's copy keeps in-frame clones and lacks some. The sample contains 75,000 to 90,000 clones, roughly 90% of which appear only once. The CDR3 totals 14 residues. Per the germline V gene, CDR1 is MGHDK and CDR2 is SYGVNS. Trimming took 1 base from V and 4 from J, leaving 10 bases between them. Sequences were derived from CD4+ or CD8+ T cells sorted from blood, sampled in a trial of the OX40 agonist ivuxolimab. This receptor was obtained from an adult with an advanced solid tumor such as melanoma, head and neck, liver or kidney cancer. This chain uses TRBV25-1 with TRBJ2-5, with D hard to call. The CDR3 loop reads CASSEFRSRETQYF. The CDR3 DNA reads as TGTGCCAGCAGTGAATTTAGATCCCGAGAGACCCAGTACTTC.